Below, 27 T cell receptor beta chains from the same sample are listed, as sequenced in a study of identical twins. In TCRdb, the 5' RACE reads were re-called with MiXCR into one record per CDR3 protein. The table has about 340,000 distinct CDR3 sequences, 8.5% to 10% seen once; the top ten hold roughly 8.7%. The sequencing input was naive T cells sorted from blood. Receptor source: a woman aged 45-65 years in good health.

The V and J genes are TRBV20-1 and TRBJ2-1; 11 bases map to TRBD2. This CDR3 has 17 residues. CDR1 is DFQATT, CDR2 SNEGSKA, per germline (reference sequence). Losses at the gene ends were 5 bases for V and 0 bases for J; bases not matched to a gene: 9. The CDR3 bases are TGCAGTGCTCTCAAGACTAGCGGGGTCAGCTCCTACAATGAGCAGTTCTTC. This translates into CSALKTSGVSSYNEQFF.

This chain connects TRBV24-1 to TRBJ2-1; 8 bases align to TRBD2. The CDR3 loop spans 17 amino acids. The J segment lost 2 bases and the V segment lost 5 bases, leaving 10 bases of the junction unmatched. Germline V gene lookup returns CDR1 KGHDR and CDR2 SFDVKD. The DNA of the CDR3 is TGTGCCACCAGTGGCGGTAGCGGGGCCACAACCTACAATGAGCAGTTCTTC. It encodes CATSGGSGATTYNEQFF.

V is TRBV29-1 and J is TRBJ2-3, with a weak D call TRBD1 (6 bases). The CDR3 runs 14 residues. Germline CDR1 is SQVTM and CDR2 is ANQGSEA. Trimming pared 6 bases from V and 0 bases from J, leaving 13 bases between. CDR3 protein: CSVDPTGSTDTQYF. CDR3 nucleotides: TGCAGCGTGGACCCGACAGGAAGCACAGATACGCAGTATTTT.

This clonotype was found many times. V and J are TRBV10-3 and TRBJ2-1; no clear D. V lost 3 bases to trimming and J lost 1 base, with 7 bases between them. The CDR3 length is 14 residues. Germline CDR1 and CDR2: ENHRY and SYGVKD. The CDR3 protein is CAISEQPSYNEQFF. Here the CDR3 DNA reads TGTGCCATCAGTGAACAGCCTTCCTACAATGAGCAGTTCTTC.

The sample holds many counts of this clonotype. The V gene is TRBV6-5, the J gene TRBJ2-5, with D possibly matching TRBD2 (6 bases). Germline values: CDR1 MNHEY, CDR2 SVGAGI. The CDR3 totals 13 residues. V lost 7 bases and J 5 bases, leaving 14 bases between the germline ends. The CDR3 loop is CASKRGARETQYF. The CDR3 nucleotides are TGTGCCAGCAAGCGCGGGGCGAGGGAGACCCAGTACTTC.

The CDR3 is CASSSRTGLYGYTF. The CDR3 nucleotides read TGTGCCAGCAGTTCTCGGACAGGGCTTTATGGCTACACCTTC. The gene calls are TRBV27 and TRBJ1-2; 8 bases line up with TRBD1. Germline loops: CDR1 MNHEY, CDR2 SMNVEV (reference sequence). Trimming took 4 bases from V and 5 from J; bases not matched to a gene: 6. This CDR3 has 14 amino acids.

This clonotype was detected only a few times. The V gene is TRBV9, the J gene TRBJ2-5; 8 nucleotides align to TRBD2. Per germline, CDR1 SGDLS and CDR2 YYNGEE. The CDR3 covers 14 residues. With V trimmed by 2 bases and J by 2 bases, 2 bases remained unmatched. Here the CDR3 DNA reads TGTGCCAGCAGCGTCACTAGCGGTCAAGAGACCCAGTACTTC. Its translation: CASSVTSGQETQYF.

This sequence joins TRBV20-1 and TRBJ2-1, with a tentative D call TRBD2 (5 bases). Between the trimmed V and J ends, which lost 3 bases and 5 bases, there was a span of 20 bases. Germline V gene lookup returns CDR1 DFQATT and CDR2 SNEGSKA (reference sequence). The CDR3 runs to 16 residues. Written as DNA, the CDR3 is TGCAGTGCTAGCATGCTGGACTCGCGCAGTAACAATGAGCAGTTCTTC. Amino acid sequence: CSASMLDSRSNNEQFF.

This clonotype was counted many times. This chain uses TRBV5-1 with TRBJ1-1; 10 bases match TRBD1. Per germline, CDR1 SGHRS and CDR2 YFSETQ. This CDR3 spans 13 amino acids. The V segment lost 5 bases and the J segment 4 bases; nucleotides outside the gene matches: 2. The DNA for the CDR3 is TGCGCCAGCAGGTGGGACAGGGGCACTGAAGCTTTCTTT. This codes for CASRWDRGTEAFF. Filled out from reference TRBV5-1 and TRBJ1-1, the complete variable domain reads KAGVTQTPRYLIKTRGQQVTLSCSPISGHRSVSWYQQTPGQGLQFLFEYFSETQRNKGNFPGRFSGRQFSNSRSEMNVSTLELGDSALYLCASRWDRGTEAFFGQGTRLTVV.

A remark on this clonotype: This could be a read error, since a much larger clone is one nucleotide away. The chain links TRBV3-1 to TRBJ2-3; a weak D match, TRBD2 (7 bases). In germline, CDR1 is LGHDT, CDR2 YNNKEL (reference sequence). The CDR3 has 14 amino acids. The CDR3 DNA reads as TGTGCCAGCAGCCAAGAGAGGGGGAGGGATACGGAGTATTTT. Its protein product is CASSQERGRDTEYF.

This clonotype appeared many times. The rearrangement links TRBV11-3 to TRBJ2-3; D not resolved. The CDR3 is 13 amino acids. Trimming took off 5 bases at V and 6 bases at J, with 12 bases between the two ends. The germline gives CDR1 SGHNT, CDR2 YENEEA. The CDR3 spells CASSPLVADTQYF. Written as DNA, the CDR3 is TGTGCCAGCAGCCCCCTGGTCGCGGATACGCAGTATTTT. Full variable domain (rest looked up from reference TRBV11-3 and TRBJ2-3): EAGVVQSPRYKIIEKKQPVAFWCNPISGHNTLYWYLQNLGQGPELLIRYENEEAVDDSQLPKDRFSAERLKGVDSTLKIQPAELGDSAVYLCASSPLVADTQYFGPGTRLTVL.

In the case of this clonotype: It may be a read error: a sequence one base away is much more abundant. The chain recombines TRBV10-3 with TRBJ2-1; 9 positions match TRBD2. The CDR3 totals 16 residues. Germline CDR1 reads ENHRY; CDR2 reads SYGVKD. The CDR3 region is CAISPLAGSSYNELFF. CDR3 bases: TGTGCCATCAGCCCTCTAGCGGGGAGCTCCTACAATGAGCTGTTCTTC.

This clonotype has a count of ten or more. This chain connects TRBV7-9 to TRBJ2-1; TRBD1 is a possible D gene (10 bases). The CDR3 consists of 21 residues. CDR1 is SEHNR, CDR2 FQNEAQ, per germline (reference sequence). The germline V and J ends were trimmed by 3 bases and 3 bases, with 30 bases remaining between them. CDR3 sequence (DNA): TGTGCCAGCAGCTTCGCGGGGGGACAGGGGTCCGGGACTAGCTACTACAATGAGCAGTTCTTC. Encoded protein: CASSFAGGQGSGTSYYNEQFF.

The table lists this clonotype with a few counts. The rearrangement uses TRBV9 and TRBJ2-1, with TRBD2 matching over 9 bases. V was pared by 3 bases and J by 2 bases, with 9 bases of the junction left unmatched. Germline CDR1 is SGDLS and CDR2 is YYNGEE. This CDR3 has 17 amino acids. DNA of the CDR3: TGTGCCAGCAGCGAGTCCGTGACTAGCGGAGCCTACAATGAGCAGTTCTTC. Its protein product is CASSESVTSGAYNEQFF.

This clonotype was seen a handful of times. J is TRBJ2-7 and V is TRBV6-5; TRBD1 aligns across 10 bases. The CDR3 extends over 16 amino acids. The V gene's germline CDR1 is MNHEY and CDR2 SVGAGI. V gave up 4 bases and J gave up 2 bases; unmatched junction bases: 8. The CDR3 loop is CASSSSGQGEAYEQYF. CDR3 nucleotides: TGTGCCAGCAGTTCCTCCGGACAGGGGGAAGCCTACGAGCAGTACTTC.

This clonotype was seen a few times. DNA of the CDR3: TGTGCCAGCAGCGACCGACAGGGACACGAGCAGTACTTC. It specifies CASSDRQGHEQYF. The chain combines TRBV7-9 with TRBJ2-7; TRBD1 agrees at 7 bases. V was pared by 5 bases and J by 5 bases, with 6 bases of the junction left unmatched. Germline lookup yields CDR1 SEHNR and CDR2 FQNEAQ (reference sequence). This CDR3 has 13 amino acids.

This clonotype was recorded a few times. The chain links TRBV7-3 to TRBJ2-1; no firm D call. The CDR3 has 13 residues. CDR1 and CDR2 from the germline V gene are SGHTA and FQGTGA. Deletions cut 4 bases from V and 8 bases from J, with 12 bases between. CDR3 bases: TGTGCCAGCAGCTCCCTAATTTTAGATGAGCAGTTCTTC. Protein product: CASSSLILDEQFF.

The rearrangement joins TRBV7-9 to TRBJ2-7; D may match TRBD1 or TRBD2 (6 bases each). Trimming left V 2 bases short and J 4 bases short, with 15 bases between. This CDR3 is built from 15 residues. Germline lookup yields CDR1 SEHNR and CDR2 FQNEAQ (reference sequence). The CDR3 protein is CASSLWRGGTYEQYV. CDR3 DNA: TGTGCCAGCAGCTTATGGCGCGGCGGGACATACGAGCAGTACGTC.

This clonotype came up a few times. The CDR3 DNA follows: TGCGCCAGCAGCAGGACAGGGAACTACGAGCAGTACTTC. Translating gives CASSRTGNYEQYF. V usage is TRBV4-1 and J usage is TRBJ2-7; 8 bases map to TRBD1. The CDR3 totals 13 residues. J gave up 3 bases and V 5 bases, and 3 bases lay outside the gene matches. Per germline, CDR1 MGHRA and CDR2 YSYEKL.

This clonotype occurred many times. The chain employs TRBV5-1 and TRBJ2-3, with 7 positions matching TRBD1. The CDR3 totals 19 residues. Germline V gene data show CDR1 as SGHRS and CDR2 as YFSETQ. Trimming cost V 0 bases and J 2 bases; bases outside gene matches: 15. The CDR3 sequence: CASSLASLRGPSNTDTQYF. In nucleotides, the CDR3 is TGCGCCAGCAGCTTGGCCTCTCTTAGGGGGCCCTCCAACACAGATACGCAGTATTTT.

In this sample, this clonotype turned up a few times. V usage is TRBV11-2 and J usage is TRBJ2-2; the D gene could be TRBD1 or TRBD2 (5 bases each). Per the germline V gene, CDR1 is SGHAT and CDR2 is FQNNGV. The CDR3 is 18 amino acids. Trimming removed 5 bases at V and 4 bases at J, with 23 bases between. The CDR3 coding sequence is TGTGCCAGCAGCCTACGCCCGGGGCAGGCCATTACCACCGGGGAGCTGTTTTTT. This encodes CASSLRPGQAITTGELFF.

This clonotype turned up a few times. This chain uses TRBV12-3 or TRBV12-4 with TRBJ2-3; 10 bases agree with TRBD2. The CDR3 is 15 residues long. V lost 2 bases, J lost 9 bases, and 8 bases stayed unmatched. CDR3 region: CASSLFGLAGATQYF. CDR3 DNA sequence: TGTGCCAGCAGTTTATTTGGCCTAGCGGGGGCCACGCAGTATTTT.

This clonotype showed up just a few times. The chain employs TRBV7-8 and TRBJ1-5, with D possibly matching TRBD1 (6 bases). Germline assignment: CDR1 SGHVS and CDR2 FQNEAQ. The V and J ends lost 4 bases and 0 bases respectively, with 19 bases between them. The CDR3 sequence is 18 residues long. The CDR3 DNA sequence: TGTGCCAGCAGCTCCGAAGTGGGGGGGCCGAATAGCAATCAGCCCCAGCATTTT. It yields the protein CASSSEVGGPNSNQPQHF. The complete variable domain, with remaining parts taken from reference TRBV7-8 and TRBJ1-5, reads GAGVSQSPRYKVAKRGQDVALRCDPISGHVSLFWYQQALGQGPEFLTYFQNEAQLDKSGLPSDRFFAERPEGSVSTLKIQRTQQEDSAVYLCASSSEVGGPNSNQPQHFGDGTRLSIL.

The chain carries TRBV7-6 and TRBJ1-1; D ambiguous. V shed 5 bases and J shed 4 bases, with 17 bases lying between them. This CDR3 region has 15 residues. Germline CDR1 reads SGHVS; CDR2 reads FNYEAQ. The CDR3 DNA follows: TGTGCCAGCAGCACCCGGGTCGCGGAGGGCACTGAAGCTTTCTTT. It codes for CASSTRVAEGTEAFF.

Regarding this clonotype: A junction end diverges from the germline sequence, so it may reflect a read error. V is TRBV2 and J is TRBJ2-3; D ambiguous. CDR1 SNHLY and CDR2 FYNNEI come from the germline V gene. CDR3 length: 12 residues. CDR3 coding DNA: TGTGCCAGCCAACTGGGCACAGATCCGCAGTATTTT. The encoded protein is CASQLGTDPQYF.

The chain recombines TRBV5-1 with TRBJ2-5, with TRBD1 matching over 7 bases. Germline CDR1 is SGHRS and CDR2 is YFSETQ. The V segment lost 3 bases and the J segment 5 bases; nucleotides outside the gene matches: 10. There are 15 residues in the CDR3. As DNA, the CDR3 is TGCGCCAGCAGCTCGACAGGGTTGAAGCGTGAGACCCAGTACTTC. Translation: CASSSTGLKRETQYF.

The chain recombines TRBV5-7 with TRBJ1-3, with a possible D match to TRBD1 (5 bases). TRBV5-7 is an ORF for which the function is uncertain. CDR3 length: 17 residues. V lost 4 bases, J lost 0 bases, and 17 bases lay in between. The CDR3 here is CASSKPGTADSGNTIYF. CDR3 in DNA: TGTGCCAGCAGCAAACCCGGGACGGCCGACTCTGGAAACACCATATATTTT.